Each of the 18 T cell receptor beta chains below was sequenced from the same sample in a study of blood T cell repertoires in COVID-19. The assay was immunoSEQ multiplex PCR, and TCRdb's table has in-frame clones only and misses some. The repertoire includes 200,000 to 300,000 clones, over 80% of them detected once, and 3% to 4.5% sits in the top ten. The specimen sequenced was peripheral blood. These TCRs come from a woman aged 40 to 50 with acute or convalescent COVID-19.

The chain combines TRBV9 with TRBJ2-4, with TRBD2 as a possible D gene (5 bases). The CDR3 length is 14 residues. With 4 bases removed from V and 4 bases from J, the gap between germline ends came to 12 bases. Germline CDR1 and CDR2: SGDLS and YYNGEE. CDR3 sequence reads: CASSPEWRKNIQYF. The CDR3 bases are TGTGCCAGCAGCCCCGAGTGGAGGAAAAACATTCAGTACTTC.

The chain is built from TRBV7-2 and TRBJ1-2, with TRBD1 as a possible D gene (6 bases). CDR1 SGHTA and CDR2 FQGNSA come from the germline V gene. Trimming pared 0 bases from V and 1 base from J, leaving 15 bases between. The CDR3 runs to 17 residues. CDR3 sequence reads: CASSLAESRRGNYGYTF. CDR3 bases: TGTGCCAGCAGCTTAGCGGAGTCACGCAGGGGTAACTATGGCTACACCTTC. The variable domain in full, with the rest retrieved from reference TRBV7-2 and TRBJ1-2, is GAGVSQSPSNKVTEKGKDVELRCDPISGHTALYWYRQSLGQGLEFLIYFQGNSAPDKSGLPSDRFSAERTGGSVSTLTIQRTQQEDSAVYLCASSLAESRRGNYGYTFGSGTRLTVV.

V usage is TRBV19 and J usage is TRBJ1-5, with 8 bases lining up with TRBD1. The V gene end was trimmed by 7 bases and the J gene end by 4 bases; junction bases not matched to a gene: 6. The V gene's germline CDR1 is LNHDA and CDR2 SQIVND (reference sequence). CDR3 length: 14 amino acids. CDR3 loop: CASTPRTGNQPQHF. DNA of the CDR3: TGTGCCAGTACCCCTAGGACAGGGAATCAGCCCCAGCATTTT. The variable domain in full, completed from reference TRBV19 and TRBJ1-5, reads DGGITQSPKYLFRKEGQNVTLSCEQNLNHDAMYWYRQDPGQGLRLIYYSQIVNDFQKGDIAEGYSVSREKKESFPLTVTSAQKNPTAFYLCASTPRTGNQPQHFGDGTRLSIL.

V usage is TRBV29-1 and J usage is TRBJ2-1, with 7 bases identical to TRBD1. This CDR3 region has 13 residues. V gave up 6 bases and J gave up 7 bases; unmatched junction bases: 9. Germline CDR1 reads SQVTM; CDR2 reads ANQGSEA. CDR3 sequence (DNA): TGCAGCGTCTCTGGACAGGCTGGAAATGAGCAGTTCTTC. Translation gives CSVSGQAGNEQFF.

This clone was observed a single time. The chain employs TRBV6-1 and TRBJ1-4, with 7 nucleotides matching TRBD1. The CDR3 loop spans 14 amino acids. The germline CDR1 and CDR2 sequences are MNHNS and SASEGT. The J segment lost 4 bases and the V segment lost 3 bases, leaving 2 bases of the junction unmatched. The CDR3 DNA reads TGTGCCAGCAGTGATGGGACAGTTAATGAAAAACTGTTTTTT. Residues: CASSDGTVNEKLFF.

The rearrangement joins TRBV5-4 to TRBJ2-3; 10 bases are shared with TRBD2. The CDR3 has 15 amino acids. V gave up 4 bases and J gave up 6 bases; unmatched junction bases: 8. CDR1 is SGHNT, CDR2 YYREEE, per germline (reference sequence). In nucleotides, the CDR3 is TGTGCCAGCAGCCCTAGCGGGGGCCGGGAGGATACGCAGTATTTT. Translation: CASSPSGGREDTQYF.

This chain connects TRBV5-6 to TRBJ1-5, with D maybe TRBD1 (6 bases). The CDR3 runs to 14 residues. Germline CDR1 is SGHDT and CDR2 is YYEEEE. Trimming took off 3 bases at V and 3 bases at J, with 10 bases between the two ends. The CDR3 sequence is CASSSTGFNQPQHF. For the CDR3, the DNA is TGTGCCAGCAGCTCAACAGGGTTCAATCAGCCCCAGCATTTT.

The chain links TRBV6-6 to TRBJ1-6; no clear D. V dropped 7 bases and J dropped 5 bases, with 9 bases sitting between them. The CDR3 extends over 13 amino acids. CDR1 is MNHNY, CDR2 SVGAGI, per germline (reference sequence). The CDR3 region is CASKRVDNSPLHF. In nucleotides, the CDR3 is TGTGCCAGCAAACGGGTGGATAATTCACCCCTCCACTTT.

V usage is TRBV7-9 and J usage is TRBJ1-4; TRBD1 aligns across 9 bases. V trimming: 5 bases; J trimming: 2 bases; junction bases outside the gene matches: 6. Per germline, CDR1 SEHNR and CDR2 FQNEAQ (reference sequence). The CDR3 is 16 amino acids. For the CDR3, the DNA is TGTGCCAGCAGCCCTGGGACAGGGATTACTAATGAAAAACTGTTTTTT. Its translation is CASSPGTGITNEKLFF.

The DNA of the CDR3 is TGCAGTGCACCTGCCCGGGATACGCAGTATTTT. Protein product: CSAPARDTQYF. The chain uses TRBV20-1 and TRBJ2-3, with D unresolved. The V gene's germline CDR1 is DFQATT and CDR2 SNEGSKA (reference sequence). This CDR3 has 11 amino acids. Trimming shortened V by 6 bases and J by 6 bases, and 10 bases separated the two germline ends.

J is TRBJ2-5 and V is TRBV18; 7 bases fit TRBD1. V lost 5 bases, J lost 5 bases, and 5 bases stayed unmatched. The CDR3 is made up of 13 amino acids. CDR1 and CDR2 from the germline V gene are KGHSH and LQKENI. The CDR3 sequence is CASSSDRAETQYF. The CDR3 nucleotides are TGTGCCAGCTCATCTGACAGGGCTGAGACCCAGTACTTC.

This sequence joins TRBV7-9 and TRBJ1-5; 9 bases are shared with TRBD1. The junction had 10 bases not matched to a gene; V was cut back by 0 bases and J by 7 bases. CDR3 length: 17 residues. The germline gives CDR1 SEHNR, CDR2 FQNEAQ (reference sequence). The CDR3 protein is CASSLAKGQGVGQPQHF. The CDR3 coding sequence is TGTGCCAGCAGCTTAGCGAAGGGACAGGGAGTGGGACAGCCCCAGCATTTT.

The gene calls are TRBV18 and TRBJ1-5, with 9 bases identical to TRBD1. The V segment lost 3 bases and the J segment 12 bases; nucleotides outside the gene matches: 12. The CDR3 runs to 15 residues. Germline CDR1 is KGHSH and CDR2 is LQKENI. CDR3: CASSPDGEGQGVQHF. CDR3 nucleotides: TGTGCCAGCTCACCCGACGGGGAGGGACAGGGTGTCCAGCATTTT.

The chain combines TRBV6-5 with TRBJ1-1; D not resolved. Germline assignment: CDR1 MNHEY and CDR2 SVGAGI. V lost 6 bases to trimming and J lost 1 base, with 15 bases between them. The CDR3 is 15 residues long. The chain's CDR3 is CASRIGSTENTEAFF. CDR3 bases: TGTGCCAGCAGAATCGGCAGCACAGAGAACACTGAAGCTTTCTTT.

This chain uses TRBV3-1 (or the pseudogene TRBV3-2) with TRBJ2-1; perhaps TRBD1 as D (5 bases). The CDR3 spans 15 residues. With 5 bases removed from V and 9 bases from J, the gap between germline ends came to 20 bases. The germline CDR1 and CDR2 sequences are LGHDT and YNNKEL (reference sequence). This CDR3 reads CASSDLGRVRGEQFF. The CDR3 DNA reads TGTGCCAGCAGCGACCTGGGCAGGGTAAGGGGTGAGCAGTTCTTC.

The chain couples TRBV20-1 to TRBJ1-2, with a possible D match to TRBD1 (5 bases). Trimming pared 6 bases from V and 8 bases from J, leaving 13 bases between. The CDR3 runs to 11 residues. CDR1 is DFQATT, CDR2 SNEGSKA, per germline (reference sequence). CDR3 protein: CSAQQRGGYTF. CDR3 in DNA: TGCAGTGCCCAACAAAGGGGCGGCTACACCTTC.

The rearrangement joins TRBV19 to TRBJ1-1; perhaps TRBD1 as D (6 bases). V dropped 2 bases and J dropped 1 base, with 14 bases sitting between them. Germline loops: CDR1 LNHDA, CDR2 SQIVND (reference sequence). The CDR3 has 16 residues. In DNA, the CDR3 is TGTGCCAGTAGTATAATGTTCAGGGGAACGAACACTGAAGCTTTCTTT. This sequence encodes CASSIMFRGTNTEAFF.

This clone was recorded many times. V gene TRBV7-2 combines with J gene TRBJ2-5; possible D gene TRBD2, 6 bases. CDR1 and CDR2 (germline): SGHTA, FQGNSA. Trimming stripped 2 bases from V and 5 bases from J, with 12 bases between. There are 14 residues in the CDR3. CDR3 amino acids: CASSLRAGRETQYF. In DNA, the CDR3 is TGTGCCAGCAGCTTAAGGGCAGGGAGGGAGACCCAGTACTTC.